This T cell receptor beta chain was identified during a study of blood T cell repertoires in COVID-19 (dated by TCRdb to about 2020). Regarding the research as a whole: Samples covering the acute and convalescent phases of COVID-19 were provided by collaborators in the United States, Italy and Spain. The material from the prospective study consisted of cDNA or gDNA derived from T cells, B-cell-depleted T cells, or PBMCs. The dataset comprised deeply sampled blood TCRbeta repertoires from subjects exposed to, actively infected with, or recovered from COVID-19. The repertoires were released in a freely available public database meant as a resource for research on the immune response to SARS-CoV-2. Samples came from the ongoing ImmuneRACE study (first 160 participants) plus 1,254 subjects from 6 global collaborators. A de-identified subject ID, COVID-19 status, age in years and sex were almost always included in the sample metadata. HLA class I and class II types, where available, came from metadata supplied by the sample provider rather than from assay-based typing.

This clone was recorded only once. Its binding antigen is unknown. Within one base of it there is no much larger clone, and no base qualities were kept. The collaborating institutions used their own protocols to collect whole blood in K2EDTA tubes. For TCRbeta analysis, collaborator samples were shipped as frozen whole blood, as isolated PBMCs, or as DNA extracted from either sample type. TCRbeta CDR3 regions were amplified from genomic DNA by means of the immunoSEQ Assay, a bias-controlled multiplex PCR. The study's own analysis went as follows. Nucleated cell counts per sample were estimated from amplification of reference gene primers within the assay. To quantify the absolute abundance of each unique TCRbeta CDR3 rearrangement, sequence reads were collapsed and filtered. For each sample, productive Simpson clonality was calculated as the square root of Simpson's diversity index over productive rearrangements. This immuneACCESS table, as held by TCRdb, lists in-frame sequences with V and J called but not all clones. Of the missing ones, under half trace to an unresolved V gene in checked studies; the others have no known cause. D and trimming were read from the DNA, whereas the V and J calls and clone size are those reported in that table. The sample profile shows around 99,000 clones; 70% to 85% of them were found once. Roughly 7.9% of the sample goes to the ten largest clones.

The CDR3 covers 15 residues, taking in both the cysteine and the phenylalanine. Only the CDR3 portion is preserved as DNA: 45 bases, with reading frame beginning at the first base. Trimming removed 2 bases from V and 6 bases from J; the gene matches leave 8 bases unexplained. Reading the germline V gene gives CDR1 MGHDK and CDR2 SYGVNS. Broad study findings and their caveats: Clinical and demographic metadata were provided uncurated, with the amount varying by source and participant.

The sequence was collected from an elderly woman with active or convalescent COVID-19. The sample was peripheral blood. The chain is encoded by TRBV25-1 joined to TRBJ1-1; 8 of the junction bases match TRBD1. CDR3 sequence: CASSERDRGQAEAFF. The DNA sequence follows: TGTGCCAGCAGTGAACGCGACAGGGGTCAGGCTGAAGCTTTCTTT.